These T cell receptor beta chains were read from a single sample in a study of shared clonotypes between healthy human individuals. Assay: immunoSEQ multiplex PCR; the TCRdb copy retains only in-frame clones and omits some. The data hold millions of clones, with approximately 94% observed a single time. Sequences were obtained from naive CD4+ T cells sorted from blood. The source of these receptors is a man younger than 35 in good health. CDR3s include the opening cysteine and the closing phenylalanine or tryptophan. Each record gives: V gene, clone size, D gene, J gene, CDR3 length, CDR3 DNA, CDR3 protein. The D gene is left open where the match is weak. A row's size may be missing; if present it is once, few, many or a size class.

TRBV10-3	NA	NA	TRBJ1-1	11	TGTGCCACACAGGGGAACACTGAAGCTTTCTTT	CATQGNTEAFF
TRBV5-6	NA	NA	TRBJ2-7	15	TGTGCCAGCAGCTTGAGGGACCTACGTTCCTACGAGCAGTACTTC	CASSLRDLRSYEQYF
TRBV11-2	NA	TRBD1	TRBJ2-7	14	TGTGCCAGCAGCTTAGGGACAGGCTCCTACGAGCAGTACTTC	CASSLGTGSYEQYF
TRBV5-6	NA	NA	TRBJ2-2	15	TGTGCCAGCAGCTTAGGTGGGAGTGGCACCGGGGAGCTGTTTTTT	CASSLGGSGTGELFF
TRBV19	once	NA	TRBJ2-5	14	TGTGCCAGTAGTACGGTTCAGGGAGGCGGGACCCAGTACTTC	CASSTVQGGGTQYF
TRBV19	NA	NA	TRBJ2-5	14	TGTGCCAGTAGTATAAGCGGCTACCAAGAGACCCAGTACTTC	CASSISGYQETQYF
TRBV5-1	NA	TRBD1	TRBJ2-3	14	TGCGCCAGCGCGAGACAGGGGGACACAGATACGCAGTATTTT	CASARQGDTDTQYF
TRBV10-3	NA	NA	TRBJ1-1	13	TGTGCCATCGAAAGCCGGGGGGGAGAGGAAGCTTTCTTT	CAIESRGGEEAFF
TRBV28	NA	NA	TRBJ2-3	13	TGTGCCAGCAGCACACTAGTCCCAGATACGCAGTATTTT	CASSTLVPDTQYF
TRBV11-3	NA	TRBD2	TRBJ2-5	15	TGTGCCAGCAGCCTGCGGGGGGGACACCAAGAGACCCAGTACTTC	CASSLRGGHQETQYF
TRBV5-1	NA	NA	TRBJ2-1	17	TGCGCCAGCAGCTTGGAAGGGGGGTGGAGCTCCTACAATGAGCAGTTCTTC	CASSLEGGWSSYNEQFF
TRBV2	NA	TRBD2	TRBJ2-2	15	TGTGCCAGCAGGTCCCAGCGGGGAGGGACCGGGGAGCTGTTTTTT	CASRSQRGGTGELFF
TRBV9	NA	NA	TRBJ2-1	16	TGTGCCAGCAGCTCAACTACAGGGAACTCCTACAATGAGCAGTTCTTC	CASSSTTGNSYNEQFF
TRBV13	NA	TRBD2	TRBJ2-3	16	TGTGCCAGCAGCTTACGGGGACTAGCTAGCACAGATACGCAGTATTTT	CASSLRGLASTDTQYF
TRBV5-1	NA	NA	TRBJ2-7	15	TGCGCCAGCAGATGGTGGGTGGACGGGTCCTACGAGCAGTACTTC	CASRWWVDGSYEQYF
TRBV6-1	NA	TRBD2	TRBJ2-3	15	TGTGCCAGCACCTTAGCGGGGGGTAACACAGATACGCAGTATTTT	CASTLAGGNTDTQYF
TRBV9	NA	TRBD1	TRBJ1-2	14	TGTGCCAGCAGCCCGACCGGGACAGAGCATGGCTACACCTTC	CASSPTGTEHGYTF
TRBV7-2	NA	NA	TRBJ2-1	16	TGTGCCAGCAGCCGTCGCGGGGAAGGGACCTACAATGAGCAGTTCTTC	CASSRRGEGTYNEQFF
TRBV27	NA	TRBD2	TRBJ2-1	17	TGTGCCAGCAGTTTATCGGCTAGCGGGAGCAATTACAATGAGCAGTTCTTC	CASSLSASGSNYNEQFF
TRBV6-5	NA	TRBD1	TRBJ2-2	15	TGTGCCAGCAGTTACGAGGGACAGGGGACCGGGGAGCTGTTTTTT	CASSYEGQGTGELFF
TRBV6-5	few	NA	TRBJ1-1	15	TGTGCCAGCAGTTACACCCTGGGCTTGGGGCCTGAAGCTTTCTTT	CASSYTLGLGPEAFF
TRBV7-9	once	NA	TRBJ2-5	15	TGTGCCAGCAGCCAGTTCGGAGAGACCCAAGAGACCCAGTACTTC	CASSQFGETQETQYF
TRBV9	NA	TRBD2	TRBJ2-2	16	TGTGCCAGCAGCGTTAAACTAGCGGTGAACACCGGGGAGCTGTTTTTT	CASSVKLAVNTGELFF
TRBV4-1	NA	NA	TRBJ2-5	13	TGCGCCAGCAGCCAACAAGGGGTGGAGACCCAGTACTTC	CASSQQGVETQYF
TRBV5-4	NA	NA	TRBJ2-3	11	TGTGCCAGCAGCTTGGAAAATACGCAGTATTTT	CASSLENTQYF
TRBV11-2	once	NA	TRBJ1-2	13	TGTGCCAGCAGAGCCCAAGGGATCTATGGCTACACCTTC	CASRAQGIYGYTF
TRBV4-3	once	NA	TRBJ1-1	16	TGCGCCAGCAGCCAAGTCGGGGAGGGGAGGAACACTGAAGCTTTCTTT	CASSQVGEGRNTEAFF
TRBV20-1	NA	NA	TRBJ2-1	10	TGCAGTGTTAGGGCAAATGAGCAGTTCTTC	CSVRANEQFF
TRBV28	NA	NA	TRBJ1-6	12	TGTGCCAGCATCCAAGAGGGTTCACCCCTCCACTTT	CASIQEGSPLHF
TRBV7-9	NA	TRBD1	TRBJ2-5	14	TGTGCAATTGGGAGACAGGGCTGGTCCGAGACCCAGTACTTC	CAIGRQGWSETQYF
TRBV6-5	NA	TRBD1	TRBJ1-2	13	TGTGCCAGCAGTAGACAGGGATGGCATGGCTACACCTTC	CASSRQGWHGYTF
TRBV19	few	TRBD1	TRBJ1-1	14	TGTGCCAGTGGTAAACAGGGGTTTAGGGCTGAAGCTTTCTTT	CASGKQGFRAEAFF
TRBV30	NA	TRBD1	TRBJ1-2	16	TGTGCCTGGAATCGGGACAGCCACTATATTAACTATGGCTACACCTTC	CAWNRDSHYINYGYTF
TRBV7-2	NA	TRBD1	TRBJ1-1	13	TGTGCCAGCAGCTCCAAACAGGGGTCTGAAGCTTTCTTT	CASSSKQGSEAFF
TRBV18	NA	NA	TRBJ1-5	17	TGTGCCAGCTCACCGGGCGTGATGAACCCAAAAGATCAGCCCCAGCATTTT	CASSPGVMNPKDQPQHF